The 8 T cell receptor beta chains below were found in one sample sequenced in a study of shared clonotypes between healthy human individuals. Here immunoSEQ multiplex PCR was the method, and the copy in TCRdb shows in-frame clones only, minus some. The table shows just over 2,000,000 clones, with 90% to 95% occurring only once. The source material was naive CD4+ T cells sorted from blood. Subset meaning: CD45RA+ positively selected. Receptor source: a man younger than 35 in good health.

The V and J genes are TRBV29-1 and TRBJ1-5, with a weak D call TRBD1 (6 bases). V gave up 6 bases and J gave up 1 base, with 19 bases separating them. Germline values: CDR1 SQVTM, CDR2 ANQGSEA. The CDR3 covers 16 residues. The CDR3 sequence: CSVIKAPGDSNQPQHF. The CDR3 coding sequence is TGCAGCGTCATCAAGGCCCCAGGGGACAGCAATCAGCCCCAGCATTTT.

The chain recombines TRBV27 with TRBJ1-2, with TRBD1 identical over 7 bases. With V trimmed by 4 bases and J by 4 bases, 9 bases remained unmatched. Germline values: CDR1 MNHEY, CDR2 SMNVEV (reference sequence). This CDR3 region has 15 residues. The CDR3 sequence: CASSSSRGQRYGYTF. The CDR3 coding sequence is TGTGCCAGCAGTTCCTCCCGGGGACAGCGCTATGGCTACACCTTC.

The J gene is TRBJ2-5, the V gene TRBV28; D gene ambiguous. The CDR3 covers 14 residues. In germline, CDR1 is MDHEN, CDR2 SYDVKM. The ends were cut back, 5 bases at V and 7 bases at J, with 17 bases in the middle. The CDR3, as DNA: TGTGCCAGCAGTCCCAAGCGACCCTCGGGGACCCAGTACTTC. Its translation: CASSPKRPSGTQYF.

V and J are TRBV6-5 and TRBJ2-7, with D perhaps being TRBD1 or TRBD2 (6 bases each). Germline CDR1 MNHEY, CDR2 SVGAGI. The CDR3 runs 14 residues. The V end lost 6 bases, the J end lost 2 bases, and 14 bases lay between the germline ends. The CDR3 nucleotides are TGTGCCAGCAGCCGAGGGGGGACTGCCTACGAGCAGTACTTC. Its translation is CASSRGGTAYEQYF.

The chain joins TRBV30 to TRBJ1-2, with 7 nucleotides matching TRBD1. This CDR3 has 14 residues. Germline V CDR1 and CDR2: GTSNPN, SVGIG (reference sequence). With 0 bases clipped from V and 8 bases from J, the junction kept 9 bases outside the gene matches. The chain's CDR3 is CAWSVKGAAGGYTF. CDR3 DNA sequence: TGTGCCTGGAGTGTAAAGGGGGCCGCGGGAGGCTACACCTTC. The whole variable domain, remainder taken from reference TRBV30 and TRBJ1-2, is SQTIHQWPATLVQPVGSPLSLECTVEGTSNPNLYWYRQAAGRGLQLLFYSVGIGQISSEVPQNLSASRPQDRQFILSSKKLLLSDSGFYLCAWSVKGAAGGYTFGSGTRLTVV.

V usage is TRBV7-3 and J usage is TRBJ2-3; a weak D match, TRBD2 (5 bases). The CDR3 totals 17 residues. Germline V CDR1 and CDR2: SGHTA, FQGTGA. The germline V and J ends were trimmed by 6 bases and 0 bases, with 19 bases remaining between them. Written as DNA, the CDR3 is TGTGCCAGCAGGGAGCTTGTGGGAGCGGAGAGCACAGATACGCAGTATTTT. This codes for CASRELVGAESTDTQYF.

This chain connects TRBV30 to TRBJ2-1; the D gene is possibly TRBD1 (5 bases). Germline V gives CDR1 GTSNPN, CDR2 SVGIG (reference sequence). The V gene lost 3 bases and the J gene lost 8 bases, with 14 bases spanning the gap. This CDR3 comprises 13 residues. CDR3 bases: TGTGCCTGGAGCGTACAGGTCCGGGATGAGCAGTTCTTC. It translates to CAWSVQVRDEQFF.

V usage is TRBV10-3 and J usage is TRBJ2-5; D is undetermined. This CDR3 comprises 14 residues. The V gene lost 3 bases and the J gene lost 3 bases, with 11 bases spanning the gap. Germline loops: CDR1 ENHRY, CDR2 SYGVKD. This CDR3 reads CAISDSGLKETQYF. DNA for the CDR3: TGTGCCATCAGTGATTCGGGCCTGAAAGAGACCCAGTACTTC.